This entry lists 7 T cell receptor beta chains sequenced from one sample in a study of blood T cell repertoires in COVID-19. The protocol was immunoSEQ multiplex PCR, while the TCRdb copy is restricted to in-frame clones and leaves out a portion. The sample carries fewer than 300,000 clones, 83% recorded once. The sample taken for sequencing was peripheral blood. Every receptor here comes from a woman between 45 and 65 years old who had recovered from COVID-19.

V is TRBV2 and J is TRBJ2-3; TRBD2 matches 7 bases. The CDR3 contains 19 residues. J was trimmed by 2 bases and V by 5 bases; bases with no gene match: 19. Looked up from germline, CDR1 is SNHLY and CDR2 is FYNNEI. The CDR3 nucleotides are TGTGCCAGCAGTAAAATTACAGGTCCTAGCGGAGGGAACACAGATACGCAGTATTTT. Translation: CASSKITGPSGGNTDTQYF.

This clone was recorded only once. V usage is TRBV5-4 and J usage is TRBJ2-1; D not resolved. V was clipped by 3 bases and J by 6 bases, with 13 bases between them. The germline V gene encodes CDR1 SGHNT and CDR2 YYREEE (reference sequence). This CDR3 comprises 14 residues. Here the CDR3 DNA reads TGTGCCAGCAGCTCGTTCACCGGGTTCAATGAGCAGTTCTTC. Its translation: CASSSFTGFNEQFF.

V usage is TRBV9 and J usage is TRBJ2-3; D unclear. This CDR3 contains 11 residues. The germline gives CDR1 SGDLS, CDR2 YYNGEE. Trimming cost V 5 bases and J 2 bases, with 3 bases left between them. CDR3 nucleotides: TGTGCCAGCAGTCACACAGATACGCAGTATTTT. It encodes CASSHTDTQYF.

The DNA of the CDR3 is TGCAGTGCGGGTGTCGGGAACATTCAGTACTTC. Its translation: CSAGVGNIQYF. This chain joins TRBV20-1 and TRBJ2-4; no clear D. V was pared by 6 bases and J by 7 bases, with 10 bases between. CDR1 is DFQATT and CDR2 is SNEGSKA in the germline V gene (reference sequence). This CDR3 has 11 residues.

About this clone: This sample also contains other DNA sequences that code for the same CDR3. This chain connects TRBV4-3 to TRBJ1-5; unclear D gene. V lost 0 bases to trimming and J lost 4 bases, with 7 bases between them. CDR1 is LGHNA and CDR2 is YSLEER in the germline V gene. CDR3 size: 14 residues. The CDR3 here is CASSQDRGNQPQHF. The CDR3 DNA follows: TGCGCCAGCAGCCAAGATCGAGGGAATCAGCCCCAGCATTTT.

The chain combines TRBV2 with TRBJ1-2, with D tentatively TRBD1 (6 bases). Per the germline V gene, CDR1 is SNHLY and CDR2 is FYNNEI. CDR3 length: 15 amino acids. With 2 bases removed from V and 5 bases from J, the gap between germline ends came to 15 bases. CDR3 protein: CASSESRGQLYGYTF. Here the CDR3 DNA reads TGTGCCAGCAGTGAAAGCAGGGGCCAACTTTATGGCTACACCTTC. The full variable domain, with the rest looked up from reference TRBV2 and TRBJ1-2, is EPEVTQTPSHQVTQMGQEVILRCVPISNHLYFYWYRQILGQKVEFLVSFYNNEISEKSEIFDDQFSVERPDGSNFTLKIRSTKLEDSAMYFCASSESRGQLYGYTFGSGTRLTVV.

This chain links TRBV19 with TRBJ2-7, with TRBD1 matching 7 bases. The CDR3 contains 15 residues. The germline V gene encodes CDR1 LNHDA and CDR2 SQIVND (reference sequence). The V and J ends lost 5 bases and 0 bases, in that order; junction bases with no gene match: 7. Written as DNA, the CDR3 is TGTGCCAGTAGTTCCGGACAGGAACTCTCCTACGAGCAGTACTTC. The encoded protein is CASSSGQELSYEQYF.